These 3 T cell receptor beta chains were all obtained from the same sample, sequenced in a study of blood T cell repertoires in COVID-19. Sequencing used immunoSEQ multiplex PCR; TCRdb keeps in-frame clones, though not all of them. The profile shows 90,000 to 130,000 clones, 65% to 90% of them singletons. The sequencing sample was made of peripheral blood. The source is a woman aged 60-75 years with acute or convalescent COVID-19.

CDR3 sequence: CASGAQNTEAFF. Here the CDR3 DNA reads TGTGCCAGCGGGGCACAGAACACTGAAGCTTTCTTT. The V and J genes are TRBV2 and TRBJ1-1, with D tentatively TRBD1 (5 bases). V was cut by 8 bases and J by 1 base, with 8 bases left in between. This CDR3 region has 12 residues. Germline V gene data show CDR1 as SNHLY and CDR2 as FYNNEI.

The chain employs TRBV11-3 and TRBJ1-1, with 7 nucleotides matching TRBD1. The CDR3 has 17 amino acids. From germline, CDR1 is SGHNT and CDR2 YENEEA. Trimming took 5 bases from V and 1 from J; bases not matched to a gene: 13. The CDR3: CASSQRKWGQQNTEAFF. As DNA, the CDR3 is TGTGCCAGCAGCCAACGTAAATGGGGACAGCAGAACACTGAAGCTTTCTTT. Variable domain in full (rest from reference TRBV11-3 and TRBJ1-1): EAGVVQSPRYKIIEKKQPVAFWCNPISGHNTLYWYLQNLGQGPELLIRYENEEAVDDSQLPKDRFSAERLKGVDSTLKIQPAELGDSAVYLCASSQRKWGQQNTEAFFGQGTRLTVV.

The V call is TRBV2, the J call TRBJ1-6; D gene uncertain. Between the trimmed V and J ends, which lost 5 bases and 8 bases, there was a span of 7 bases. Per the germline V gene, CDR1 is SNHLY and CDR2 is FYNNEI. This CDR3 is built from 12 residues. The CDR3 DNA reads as TGTGCCAGCAGTACAGATGATTCACCCCTCCACTTT. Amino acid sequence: CASSTDDSPLHF.